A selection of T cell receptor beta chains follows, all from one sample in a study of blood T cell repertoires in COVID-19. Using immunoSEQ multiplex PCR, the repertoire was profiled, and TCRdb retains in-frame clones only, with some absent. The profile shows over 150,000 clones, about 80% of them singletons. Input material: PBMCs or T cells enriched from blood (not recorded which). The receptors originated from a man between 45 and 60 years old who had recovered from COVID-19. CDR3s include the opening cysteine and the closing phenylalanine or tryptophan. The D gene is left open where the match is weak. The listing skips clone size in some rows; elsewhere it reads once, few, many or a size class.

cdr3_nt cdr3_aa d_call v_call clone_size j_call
TGTGCCAGCAGTTTGGCTGGGGGGGCCTCACCCTACGAGCAGTACTTC CASSLAGGASPYEQYF NA TRBV27 once TRBJ2-7
TGTGCCAGCAGCCCAGGGACAGATGGCTACACCTTC CASSPGTDGYTF TRBD1 TRBV11-2 NA TRBJ1-2
TGTGCCATCAGTGAGTCGGCGGGCCCGAATGAGCAGTTCTTC CAISESAGPNEQFF NA TRBV10-3 NA TRBJ2-1
TGTGCCAGCTCTCAAGACAGGGGCTATGGCTACACCTTC CASSQDRGYGYTF TRBD1 TRBV18 NA TRBJ1-2
TGTGCCAGCAGTGAGGGACAGTTTAATGAAAAACTGTTTTTT CASSEGQFNEKLFF TRBD1 TRBV2 NA TRBJ1-4
TGTGCCAGCTCACCACTGGGGGACACCGAATATGGCTACACCTTC CASSPLGDTEYGYTF NA TRBV18 few TRBJ1-2
TGTGCCAGTAGTGACAGGGGTGGCAATCAGCCCCAGCATTTT CASSDRGGNQPQHF TRBD1 TRBV19 NA TRBJ1-5
TGTGCCAGCAGCTTGTTAGCGGGGAGCACAGATACGCAGTATTTT CASSLLAGSTDTQYF TRBD2 TRBV7-9 NA TRBJ2-3
TGTGCCAGCAGTTACACCGGGACAGGATTTCAAGAGACCCAGTACTTC CASSYTGTGFQETQYF TRBD1 TRBV6-2/TRBV6-3 NA TRBJ2-5
TGTGCCAGCAGTTACCTTTATTTGGCGGGGGATACCGGGGAGCTGTTTTTT CASSYLYLAGDTGELFF TRBD2 TRBV6-2/TRBV6-3 NA TRBJ2-2
TGTGCCAGCAGCCATATGACCCAGGCGGGTGAAAAACTGTTTTTT CASSHMTQAGEKLFF NA TRBV3-1/TRBV3-2 NA TRBJ1-4
TGTGCCAGCAGTGAAGCTCGGGTGGTTTTT CASSEARVVF NA TRBV2 few TRBJ1-4
TGTGCTAGTGGTTCGCAGTATAGCAATCAGCCCCAGCATTTT CASGSQYSNQPQHF NA TRBV12-5 NA TRBJ1-5
TGTGCCAGCAGCTTGTCTAAGGCAGGGGGATCCTACGAGCAGTACTTC CASSLSKAGGSYEQYF TRBD1 TRBV7-6 NA TRBJ2-7
TGTGCCAGCAGCTTGGGCGGGGGCGGCAATGAGCAGTTCTTC CASSLGGGGNEQFF NA TRBV7-3 NA TRBJ2-1
TGTGCCAGCAGTGAAGCATTTGGCGGGGGGGCTTGGACAGATACGCAGTATTTT CASSEAFGGGAWTDTQYF TRBD2 TRBV6-1 once TRBJ2-3
TGTGCCAGTAAATCTTTGCAGGGGAGTGGAAACACCATATATTTT CASKSLQGSGNTIYF NA TRBV19 NA TRBJ1-3
TGTGCCAGCAGGAACCGGGACAGGGGGCTTTTGAATTCACCCCTCCACTTT CASRNRDRGLLNSPLHF TRBD1 TRBV27 NA TRBJ1-6
TGTGCCAGCAGTTTGGCCGGGGGGCCAGGAGATACGCAGTATTTT CASSLAGGPGDTQYF NA TRBV6-4 NA TRBJ2-3
TGTGCCAGTAGTATACCCCCTCGGAGTAGCGGGGGTTCGGAGACCCAGTACTTC CASSIPPRSSGGSETQYF TRBD2 TRBV19 once TRBJ2-5
TGTGCCAGTAGTACAGCGGGGGGAAACCAAGAGACCCAGTACTTC CASSTAGGNQETQYF TRBD2 TRBV19 NA TRBJ2-5
TGTGCCAGCAGTCGTGGACAGGGGGGAGCTTTCTTT CASSRGQGGAFF TRBD1 TRBV12-3/TRBV12-4 NA TRBJ1-1
TGTGCCAGCTCACCACGGACAGGGACAGAGACCCAGTACTTC CASSPRTGTETQYF TRBD1 TRBV18 NA TRBJ2-5
TGTGCCAGCAGCCAAAGGGGAGGGGATAATTCACCCCTCCACTTT CASSQRGGDNSPLHF NA TRBV11-3 NA TRBJ1-6
TGTGCCAGCAGTGAAGTGGCGGTTAGCACAGATACGCAGTATTTT CASSEVAVSTDTQYF NA TRBV2 NA TRBJ2-3
TGTGCCAGCAGCTTGAGTTGGACAGGGACGGGTGATACGCAGTATTTT CASSLSWTGTGDTQYF TRBD1 TRBV11-3 NA TRBJ2-3